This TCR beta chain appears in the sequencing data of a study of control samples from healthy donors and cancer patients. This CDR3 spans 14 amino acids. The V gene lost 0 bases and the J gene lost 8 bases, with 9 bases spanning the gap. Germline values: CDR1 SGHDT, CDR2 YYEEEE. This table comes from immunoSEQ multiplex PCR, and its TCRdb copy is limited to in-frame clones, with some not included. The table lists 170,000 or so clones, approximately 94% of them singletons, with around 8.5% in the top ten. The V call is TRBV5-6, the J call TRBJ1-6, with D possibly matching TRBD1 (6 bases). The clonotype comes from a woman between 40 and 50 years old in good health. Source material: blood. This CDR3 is CASSLVQGYSPLHF. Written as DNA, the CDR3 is TGTGCCAGCAGCTTGGTTCAGGGGTATTCACCCCTCCACTTT.